The clone carrying this T cell receptor beta chain is medium-sized within its sample. Its antigen remains unidentified. The source of the sample is a study of neurological immune-mediated disorders. With 3 bases clipped from V and 6 bases from J, the junction kept 10 bases outside the gene matches. Looked up from germline, CDR1 is DFQATT and CDR2 is SNEGSKA (reference sequence). CDR3 length: 15 residues. Study findings and constraints: Among expanded clones, no CDR3 amino acid sequences were shared across subjects, a pattern suggesting private repertoires in all groups.

MiXCR, applied by TCRdb to the 5' RACE reads, yields one record per CDR3 protein. This table holds 20,000 to 25,000 distinct CDR3 sequences, roughly 15% found once. This TCR was recovered from a female donor with HTLV-1-associated myelopathy (HAM/TSP). Sequencing used PBMCs. J is TRBJ2-3 and V is TRBV20-1, with 9 bases identical to TRBD2. CDR3 sequence: CSASGAGGVSDTQYF. The DNA for the CDR3 is TGCAGTGCTAGTGGAGCGGGGGGTGTCAGCGATACGCAGTATTTT.